This T cell receptor (beta chain) was recovered during a study of cytomegalovirus exposure and HLA in healthy donors. PCR primers comprised 60 Vbeta and 13 Jbeta primers. TCRdb's copy holds only in-frame clones and misses some; the assay was immunoSEQ multiplex PCR. Of some 240,000 clones listed, 85% to 95% are singletons. This clone appeared once. Antigen: not known. Study-level results: Sequencing depth roughly uniform across donors was assumed in presence/absence analyses. An analysis done earlier found most TCR beta V segments productive about 90% or about 30% of the time.

The CDR3 has 14 residues. CDR1 is MNHEY, CDR2 SMNVEV, per germline (reference sequence). Trimming stripped 1 base from V and 0 bases from J, with 3 bases between. Material for sequencing was PBMCs. This clonotype was sampled from a girl between 2 and 10 years old in good health and CMV-seronegative. The V gene is TRBV27, the J gene TRBJ2-2; no clear D gene. The CDR3 nucleotides read TGTGCCAGCAGTTTATACACGAACACCGGGGAGCTGTTTTTT. Protein product: CASSLYTNTGELFF.